This passage covers 11 T cell receptor beta chains from one sample sequenced in a study of cytomegalovirus exposure and HLA in healthy donors. 13 Jbeta primers and 60 Vbeta primers were used for the PCR. Clones were read by immunoSEQ multiplex PCR, and TCRdb kept only the in-frame ones, dropping some. This sample has roughly 110,000 clones, with about 81% found just once. Sequenced: PBMCs. Every receptor here comes from a male donor in good health and CMV-seropositive.

This clone has just a few counts. The gene calls are TRBV6-5 and TRBJ2-7, with D maybe TRBD1 (5 bases). CDR1 is MNHEY, CDR2 SVGAGI, per germline. The CDR3 loop spans 13 amino acids. Trimming removed 2 bases from V and 6 bases from J, with 11 bases in between. As DNA, the CDR3 is TGTGCCAGCAGTTACGTGGTTAGGGGCGAGCAGTACTTC. Protein product: CASSYVVRGEQYF.

The rearrangement joins TRBV5-1 to TRBJ2-7, with 8 nucleotides matching TRBD2. The CDR3 totals 14 residues. Germline loops: CDR1 SGHRS, CDR2 YFSETQ. V gave up 4 bases and J gave up 2 bases; unmatched junction bases: 5. The CDR3 spells CASSRLAIAYEQYF. The CDR3 DNA is TGCGCCAGCAGCCGACTAGCGATAGCCTACGAGCAGTACTTC.

The V gene is TRBV27, the J gene TRBJ2-7, with D possibly matching TRBD1 (6 bases). V was clipped by 6 bases and J by 3 bases, with 12 bases between them. Germline CDR1 reads MNHEY; CDR2 reads SMNVEV (reference sequence). The CDR3 sequence is 13 residues long. The CDR3 DNA sequence: TGTGCCAGCAGAAGCCAGGGACACTACGAGCAGTACTTC. It specifies CASRSQGHYEQYF.

V is TRBV5-1 and J is TRBJ2-2; D is possibly TRBD2 (6 bases). Germline loops: CDR1 SGHRS, CDR2 YFSETQ. Between the trimmed V and J ends, which lost 5 bases and 4 bases, there was a span of 12 bases. The CDR3 extends over 14 amino acids. CDR3 protein: CASSSAGITGELFF. The DNA for the CDR3 is TGCGCCAGCAGTTCTGCGGGGATCACCGGGGAGCTGTTTTTT.

The CDR3 DNA follows: TGTGCCAGCAGCTCGGAGGGCGGGGGGGCCAGGAACAATGAGCAGTTCTTC. This codes for CASSSEGGGARNNEQFF. This chain joins TRBV5-6 and TRBJ2-1, with 9 positions matching TRBD2. Germline V lookup: CDR1 SGHDT, CDR2 YYEEEE. The CDR3 has 17 residues. V was pared by 3 bases and J by 5 bases, with 12 bases of the junction left unmatched.

The table lists this clone with a few counts. This sequence joins TRBV7-2 and TRBJ2-7, with TRBD1 matching 7 bases. The CDR3 extends over 15 amino acids. V lost 5 bases to trimming and J lost 0 bases; unmatched junction nucleotides: 7. CDR1 and CDR2 (germline): SGHTA, FQGNSA. CDR3 region: CASSPGAGGSYEQYF. The CDR3 DNA reads as TGTGCCAGCAGCCCTGGTGCAGGGGGCTCCTACGAGCAGTACTTC.

The rearrangement joins TRBV5-1 to TRBJ2-7, with D perhaps TRBD1 (6 bases). Trimming shortened V by 0 bases and J by 2 bases, and 12 bases separated the two germline ends. The CDR3 totals 15 residues. From germline, CDR1 is SGHRS and CDR2 YFSETQ. CDR3 sequence reads: CASSLGQGWTYEQYF. The CDR3 coding sequence is TGCGCCAGCAGCTTGGGGCAGGGGTGGACCTACGAGCAGTACTTC.

This clone was counted between two and nine times. The chain links TRBV18 to TRBJ1-6; possibly TRBD1 for D (5 bases). Germline V CDR1 and CDR2: KGHSH, LQKENI. The CDR3 spans 16 residues. The V gene lost 5 bases and the J gene lost 9 bases, with 20 bases spanning the gap. The CDR3 protein is CASSGRGSPTGSPLHF. The CDR3 DNA reads as TGTGCCAGCTCAGGAAGGGGATCACCTACGGGTTCACCCCTCCACTTT.

The gene calls are TRBV7-8 and TRBJ2-5; D unclear. With 5 bases removed from V and 1 base from J, the gap between germline ends came to 14 bases. CDR1 is SGHVS and CDR2 is FQNEAQ in the germline V gene. This CDR3 has 15 amino acids. Here the CDR3 DNA reads TGTGCCAGCAGCCTGGCGACTGCCTCCCAAGAGACCCAGTACTTC. This translates into CASSLATASQETQYF.

The chain has TRBV5-8 and TRBJ1-6; TRBD1 matches 11 bases. Germline V gene lookup returns CDR1 SGHTS and CDR2 YDEGEE. The V segment lost 3 bases and the J segment 8 bases; nucleotides outside the gene matches: 1. This CDR3 has 14 residues. CDR3 amino acids: CASSWGQGDSPLHF. The CDR3 nucleotides are TGTGCCAGCAGCTGGGGACAGGGGGATTCACCCCTCCACTTT.

This rearrangement joins TRBV6-5 to TRBJ2-7; the D gene is possibly TRBD1 (6 bases). The germline V gene has CDR1 MNHEY and CDR2 SVGAGI. V shed 0 bases and J shed 4 bases, with 10 bases lying between them. This CDR3 contains 14 residues. The CDR3 loop is CASSYSSRGYEQYF. CDR3 nucleotides: TGTGCCAGCAGTTACTCGAGCAGGGGTTACGAGCAGTACTTC.